What follows is one TCR beta chain and its context. What it recognizes is unknown. Clones were sequenced by immunoSEQ multiplex PCR, and TCRdb holds only the in-frame ones, with some missing. The sample shows over 45,000 clones, almost 95% of them seen only once. The data belong to a study of graft-versus-host responses after intestinal transplantation. Study-wide context: Grafts that recipients had were multivisceral, liver-intestinal, or isolated intestinal transplants.

General study results and limits: Recipient marrow harbored GvH clones, some of which surfaced first in ileum or blood.

The TCR was taken from a human donor who was the organ donor for an intestinal transplant. The input for sequencing was unstimulated CD4+ T cells sorted from spleen or lymph node cells, taken before transplant.

CDR3: CASSQDRGPPNYGYTF. CDR3 nucleotide sequence: TGTGCCAGCAGCCAAGATCGCGGACCCCCTAACTATGGCTACACCTTC. V gene TRBV4-2 combines with J gene TRBJ1-2; no firm D call. Trimming took 0 bases from V and 0 from J, leaving 11 bases between them. CDR3 length: 16 amino acids. Germline V gene sequence: CDR1 LGHNA, CDR2 YNFKEQ.